A selection of T cell receptor beta chains follows, all from one sample in a study of blood T cell repertoires in COVID-19. Assay used: immunoSEQ multiplex PCR; TCRdb lists only in-frame clones, some missing. Seen here are 200,000 or so clones, under 90% observed once, and the top ten hold over 4.5%. Sequences were obtained from peripheral blood. The receptors originated from a man aged 80 or over with acute or convalescent COVID-19. CDR3s include the opening cysteine and the closing phenylalanine or tryptophan. Each record gives: J gene, CDR3 length, V gene, D gene, CDR3 protein. The D gene is left open where the match is weak.

TRBJ1-4 | 13 | TRBV28 | NA | CASCSSTNEKLFF
TRBJ1-5 | 13 | TRBV29-1 | NA | CSVSGGSNQPQHF
TRBJ2-5 | 13 | TRBV30 | NA | CAWSQGPVETQYF
TRBJ2-5 | 13 | TRBV12-3/TRBV12-4 | TRBD1 | CASSPGQPETQYF
TRBJ2-2 | 14 | TRBV29-1 | NA | CSARKTSSSGELFF
TRBJ1-5 | 14 | TRBV5-4 | NA | CASSLAGVEQPQHF
TRBJ2-4 | 18 | TRBV5-1 | TRBD2 | CASSLGALAGTAKNIQYF
TRBJ2-2 | 16 | TRBV18 | NA | CASSPPRSQGLGELFF
TRBJ1-1 | 14 | TRBV5-1 | TRBD1 | CASSFGTVDTEAFF
TRBJ1-4 | 15 | TRBV28 | NA | CASSLSGWGGEKLFF